This entry features one TCR beta chain sequence. The specificity of this receptor is unknown. There are no base qualities to consult, and no much larger clone falls within one base. This sample was included in a study of beta chain features in type 1 diabetes (dated by TCRdb to 2016 to 2019). Background on the whole study: Mean age, gender distribution, total cell number and subset yield were not different between patients and healthy donors. Across all samples, approximately 98,000,000 sorted cells were examined, and cell number per subset correlated strongly with RNA yield. In the study, TCRB repertoires of sorted circulating CD4+ T cell subsets from recently diagnosed type 1 diabetes patients were compared with those of matched healthy donors. Regulatory and stem cell-like memory subsets were obtained from only 8 patients and roughly eight healthy donors, while naive and central memory subsets were obtained from all 30 or so donors.

A single peripheral blood draw of 95 to 150 mL on average was collected from each donor into heparinised tubes. Naive, central memory, regulatory and stem cell-like memory CD4+ T cells were sorted on a BD FACSAria II using a panel including CD45RO, CCR7, CD25, CD127, CD95 and CD27. Every sorted population had a purity above 95%. PBMCs were isolated right away by Lymphoprep density gradient centrifugation and were stained directly, without culture. Samples were stained and sorted in pairs, with one healthy donor and one patient per experiment, so that batch effects were minimized. The entire amount of isolated RNA was reverse transcribed using the High Capacity cDNA Reverse Transcription Kit, so the sequenced TCRB transcripts were expressed ones. Deep immunoSEQ sequencing was applied to naive, central memory and regulatory T cell samples, giving an average of about 3.4 million total reads per sample. After sorted cells were lysed in RLT buffer, RNA was extracted with DNase-treated RNeasy Micro or Mini kits, with the choice depending on cell number. Each cell subset was processed on its own to prevent cross-contamination, while patient and healthy donor samples were processed together. The immunoSEQ multiplex PCR was used to amplify TCRB sequences from cDNA, generating 87-bp fragments that spanned the CDR3 region. Sequencing of the amplicons was done on the Illumina HiSeq platform. The paper's processing steps were these. PCR bias was computationally corrected using synthetic template baselines, reads within Hamming distance 2 were collapsed, and singletons that could not be merged were discarded. By aligning reads against IMGT, V, D and J genes, CDR3 length, and insertions or deletions at six rearrangement sites were assigned. Clonotype counts were normalized to sorted cell number within each subset before computing true diversity and Gini coefficients with the tcR R package. Repertoire sharing was quantified using the overlap coefficient calculated on TCRB nucleotide sequences. As a proxy for the pre-selection repertoire, out-of-frame TCRB sequences from naive cells were analyzed. Held by TCRdb, this immuneACCESS table contains in-frame sequences only and omits some clones. Under half of the omission traces to an unresolved V gene where checked; the cause of the rest is unknown. D and trimming come from the DNA, and the V and J calls and clone size come from that table. For this sample the table gives 430,000 or so clones, of which roughly 11% were detected only once. About 0.045% of the sample is held by the ten biggest clonotypes.

Points the paper makes about the study in general: Naive, central memory and regulatory TCRB repertoires appeared to be more similar among patients than among healthy donors. Because cDNA was sequenced instead of genomic DNA, activated cells with high expression could be over-represented, although the groups did not differ in activation or CD3 levels. Patients with type 1 diabetes made fewer insertions and deleted more nucleotides at VDJ recombination sites, implying thymic rearrangement abnormalities. Shorter templates might have been favored by PCR, but patient and control samples were amplified and corrected together, so both groups would have been affected equally by any skew. A moderate but significant shortening of TCRB CDR3 length was observed in type 1 diabetes patients in all four CD4+ subsets. Because the HLA sub-analyses included only small numbers of individuals, any influence of HLA type on TCRB rearrangement was left unresolved.

There are 13 amino acids in the CDR3, from cysteine to phenylalanine inclusive. Here the CDR3 DNA is all that survives: 39 bases in frame from base 1. CDR1 and CDR2 are read off the germline V gene as SGHRS and YFSETQ. For this chain, trimming is 4 bases at the V end and 8 bases at the J end, and the number of junction bases without a gene match is 6. This clonotype was sampled from a woman aged 18-35 years in good health. The sequence joins TRBV5-1 to TRBJ1-5, and TRBD1 matches 7 of the central bases. The sequenced material came from naive CD4+ T cells from blood. The meaning of the sample's cell subset or site label: true naive CD4+ T cells. The DNA sequence follows: TGCGCCAGCAGCCTGACAGGGTATGAGCCCCAGCATTTT. Its amino acids are CASSLTGYEPQHF.